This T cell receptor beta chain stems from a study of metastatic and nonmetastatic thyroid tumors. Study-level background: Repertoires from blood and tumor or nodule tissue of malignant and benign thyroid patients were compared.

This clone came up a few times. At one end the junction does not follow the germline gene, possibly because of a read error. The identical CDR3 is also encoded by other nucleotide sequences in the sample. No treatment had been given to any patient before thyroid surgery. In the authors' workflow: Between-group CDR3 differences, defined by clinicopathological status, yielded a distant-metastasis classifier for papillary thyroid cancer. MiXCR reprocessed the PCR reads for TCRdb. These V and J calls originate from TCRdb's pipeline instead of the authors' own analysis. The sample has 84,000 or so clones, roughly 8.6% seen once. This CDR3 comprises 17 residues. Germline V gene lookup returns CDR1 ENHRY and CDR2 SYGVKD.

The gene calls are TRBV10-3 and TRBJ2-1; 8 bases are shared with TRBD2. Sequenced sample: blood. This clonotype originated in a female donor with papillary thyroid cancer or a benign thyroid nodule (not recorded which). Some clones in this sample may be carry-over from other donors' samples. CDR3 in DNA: TGTGCCATCAGCGAGTCAGAAGCGGGGGCCCCCTACAATGAGCAGTTCTTC. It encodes CAISESEAGAPYNEQFF.